These T cell receptor beta chains were read from a single sample in a study of CXCR3-negative and CXCR3-positive naive CD8 T cells. TCRdb re-called the 5' RACE reads and catalogs CDR3 proteins one per entry, DNA excluded. The sample table sets out about 56,000 distinct CDR3 sequences. Sequencing was done on a sample of memory CD8+ T cells from blood. These TCRs come from a human donor in good health. Some clones in this sample may be carry-over from other donors' samples. The CDR3 runs from the conserved cysteine through the conserved F or W.

J: TRBJ2-1
V: TRBV7-3
CDR3: CASSLEGTSGFEQFF

J: TRBJ2-7
V: TRBV27
CDR3: CASSRPMAGLYEQYF

J: TRBJ2-1
V: TRBV24-1
CDR3: CATSDSRQARDYNEQFF

J: TRBJ1-1
V: TRBV7-2
CDR3: CASSPILGITEAFF

J: TRBJ2-5
V: TRBV24-1
CDR3: CATSDGRETQYF

J: TRBJ2-7
V: TRBV7-9
CDR3: CASSLYPHYEQYF

J: TRBJ1-1
V: TRBV29-1
CDR3: CSVTRMNTEAFF

J: TRBJ2-7
V: TRBV20-1
CDR3: CSTGSPEYEQYF

J: TRBJ2-3
V: TRBV20-1
CDR3: CSARGSGSTDTQYF

J: TRBJ2-7
V: TRBV14
CDR3: CASSPGVGLYEQYF

J: TRBJ1-3
V: TRBV6-5
CDR3: CATQGLPGNTIYF

J: TRBJ2-2
V: TRBV7-9
CDR3: CASSPFSDTGELFF

J: TRBJ2-1
V: TRBV7-3
CDR3: CASSLGQGDNEQFF

J: TRBJ2-7
V: TRBV29-1
CDR3: CSVEDGGLDEQYF

J: TRBJ1-1
V: TRBV29-1
CDR3: CSVSPGGVFVTTFF

J: TRBJ1-1
V: TRBV5-1
CDR3: CASSLGPTEAFF

J: TRBJ1-2
V: TRBV6-6
CDR3: CASSYSTDSGYGYTF

J: TRBJ2-5
V: TRBV7-3
CDR3: CASSPRTGLQETQYF

J: TRBJ2-7
V: TRBV7-9
CDR3: CASSTSGNSYEQYF

J: TRBJ2-3
V: TRBV28
CDR3: CASSLSLAGGPPDTQYF

J: TRBJ2-7
V: TRBV7-9
CDR3: CASSPSTVSSYEQYF

J: TRBJ2-1
V: TRBV7-9
CDR3: CASSPRRDRVDNEQFF

J: TRBJ2-2
V: TRBV6-4
CDR3: CASSDSPGGESGELFF

J: TRBJ2-3
V: TRBV27
CDR3: CASSSRSGGDTDTQYF

J: TRBJ2-7
V: TRBV6-5
CDR3: CASSPGQAQQYFYEQYF

J: TRBJ2-1
V: TRBV20-1
CDR3: CSALLALSYNEQFF

J: TRBJ1-2
V: TRBV13
CDR3: CASSLLGQNYGYTF

J: TRBJ2-7
V: TRBV5-1
CDR3: CASSFAGGDYEQYF

J: TRBJ2-3
V: TRBV7-3
CDR3: CASSFRAAGDTQYF

J: TRBJ1-1
V: TRBV4-1
CDR3: CASSQVGGHTEAFF

J: TRBJ2-1
V: TRBV7-9
CDR3: CASEELAGYSYNEQFF

J: TRBJ2-7
V: TRBV20-1
CDR3: CSARDIDRTPGPSPAYEQYF

J: TRBJ2-1
V: TRBV6-5
CDR3: CASSPGAPNEQFF

J: TRBJ2-7
V: TRBV6-2/TRBV6-3
CDR3: CASLTGYSYEQYF

J: TRBJ2-2
V: TRBV7-3
CDR3: CASSLTLPGTGNTGELFF

J: TRBJ1-2
V: TRBV5-4
CDR3: CASSLSDGNYGYTF

J: TRBJ2-7
V: TRBV28
CDR3: CASRHTLMDSAEQYF

J: TRBJ1-2
V: TRBV10-3
CDR3: CAISESGTGADGYTF

J: TRBJ1-1
V: TRBV28
CDR3: CASSLSVNTEAFF

J: TRBJ2-3
V: TRBV28
CDR3: CASSWLGDTQYF

J: TRBJ1-1
V: TRBV20-1
CDR3: CSARGRGDTEAFF

J: TRBJ2-1
V: TRBV28
CDR3: CASSLPSGGRDPYNEQFF